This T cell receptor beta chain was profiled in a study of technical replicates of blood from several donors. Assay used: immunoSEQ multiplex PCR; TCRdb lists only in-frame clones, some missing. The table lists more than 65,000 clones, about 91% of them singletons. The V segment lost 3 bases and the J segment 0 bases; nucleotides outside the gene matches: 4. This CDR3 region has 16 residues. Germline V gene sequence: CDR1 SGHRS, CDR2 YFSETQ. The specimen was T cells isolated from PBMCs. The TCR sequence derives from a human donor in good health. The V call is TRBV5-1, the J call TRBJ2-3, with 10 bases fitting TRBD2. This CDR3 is CASSYGTSVSTDTQYF. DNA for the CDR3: TGCGCCAGCAGCTATGGGACTAGCGTTAGCACAGATACGCAGTATTTT.